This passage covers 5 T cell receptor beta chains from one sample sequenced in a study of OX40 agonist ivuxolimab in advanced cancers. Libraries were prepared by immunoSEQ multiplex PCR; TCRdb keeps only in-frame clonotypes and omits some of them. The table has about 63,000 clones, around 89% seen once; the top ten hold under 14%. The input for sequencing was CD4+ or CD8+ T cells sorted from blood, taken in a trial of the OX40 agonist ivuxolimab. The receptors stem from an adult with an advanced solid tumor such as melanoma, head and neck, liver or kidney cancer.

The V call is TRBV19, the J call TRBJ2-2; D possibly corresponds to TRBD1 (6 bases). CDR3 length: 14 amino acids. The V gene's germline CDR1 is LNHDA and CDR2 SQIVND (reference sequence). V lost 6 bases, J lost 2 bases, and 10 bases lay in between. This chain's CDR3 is CASRQGFNTGELFF. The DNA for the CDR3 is TGTGCCAGTAGACAGGGATTTAACACCGGGGAGCTGTTTTTT.

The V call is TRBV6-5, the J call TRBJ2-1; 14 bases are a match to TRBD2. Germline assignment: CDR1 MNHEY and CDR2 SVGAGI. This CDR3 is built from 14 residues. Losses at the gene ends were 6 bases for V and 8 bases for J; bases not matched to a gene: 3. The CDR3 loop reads CASSPTSGRDEQFF. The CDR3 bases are TGTGCCAGCAGCCCGACTAGCGGGAGGGATGAGCAGTTCTTC.

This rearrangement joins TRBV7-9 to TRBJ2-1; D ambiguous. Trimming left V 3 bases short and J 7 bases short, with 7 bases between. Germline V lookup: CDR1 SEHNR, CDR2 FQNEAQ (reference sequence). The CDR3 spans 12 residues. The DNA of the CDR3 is TGTGCCAGCAGCTTCCGGGCAAATGAGCAGTTCTTC. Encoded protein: CASSFRANEQFF. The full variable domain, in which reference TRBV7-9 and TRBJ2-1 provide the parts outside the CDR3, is DTGVSQNPRHKITKRGQNVTFRCDPISEHNRLYWYRQTLGQGPEFLTYFQNEAQLEKSRLLSDRFSAERPKGSFSTLEIQRTEQGDSAMYLCASSFRANEQFFGPGTRLTVL.

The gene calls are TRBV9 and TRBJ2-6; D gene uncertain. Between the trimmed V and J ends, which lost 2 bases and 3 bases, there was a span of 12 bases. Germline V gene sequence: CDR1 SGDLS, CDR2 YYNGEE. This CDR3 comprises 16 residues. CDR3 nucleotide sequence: TGTGCCAGCAGCGTCGGACGGCCAGATGGGGCCAACGTCCTGACTTTC. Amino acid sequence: CASSVGRPDGANVLTF.

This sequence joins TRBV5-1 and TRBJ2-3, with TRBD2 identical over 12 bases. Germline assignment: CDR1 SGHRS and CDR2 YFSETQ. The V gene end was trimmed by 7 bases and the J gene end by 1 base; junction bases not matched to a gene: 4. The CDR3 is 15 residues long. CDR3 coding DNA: TGCGCCAGCGGAAGACTAGCGGGAGGCACAGATACGCAGTATTTT. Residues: CASGRLAGGTDTQYF.